This is a list of T cell receptor beta chains from one sample in a study of blood T cells in healthy people across ages. TCRdb redid the calling of the 5' RACE reads with MiXCR, one entry per CDR3 protein. The repertoire includes over 700,000 distinct CDR3 sequences, about 55% of them detected once, and approximately 41% sits in the top ten. Material: blood. The receptors originated from a man at least 80 years old in good health. The CDR3 runs from the conserved cysteine through the conserved F or W.

TRBJ2-7,TRBV10-3,CATSGVSSYEQYF
TRBJ2-6,TRBV9,CASSVAPGRGSSGANVLTF
TRBJ2-1,TRBV29-1,CSAAVGSNEQFF
TRBJ2-1,TRBV7-3,CASSGGSSSSYNEQFF
TRBJ1-2,TRBV5-1,CASSLTEELYGYTF
TRBJ2-1,TRBV18,CASSQPNGGGIDNEQFF
.,TRBV12-3/TRBV12-4,CASSSQTGLTYNEQYF
TRBJ1-1,TRBV5-4,CACSGEPMRDTEAFF
TRBJ2-1,TRBV3-1,CASSQAGNGGEQFF
TRBJ2-1,TRBV7-2,CASSSIPNYNEQFF
TRBJ2-7,TRBV28,CASSLEGWEQYF
TRBJ2-3,TRBV6-6,CATGRDTIPDTQYF
TRBJ2-1,TRBV4-2,CASSQGLDRPSNEQFF
TRBJ2-2,TRBV20-1,CSARVAGVTGELFF
TRBJ1-4,TRBV11-2,CASSFGDREEKLFF
TRBJ2-5,TRBV12-3/TRBV12-4,CASSSQVQQCF
TRBJ1-2,TRBV20-1,CSARVTGQGANYGYTF
TRBJ2-7,TRBV4-2,CASSQAFGTGSSYEQYF
TRBJ2-7,TRBV12-3/TRBV12-4,CASTLGRADEQYF
TRBJ2-1,TRBV6-1,CASSERDNEQFF
TRBJ2-3,TRBV9,CASSFSLFTDTQYF
TRBJ2-1,TRBV20-1,CSARAGGGEGSTVEQFF
TRBJ2-1,TRBV6-6,CASTRGSYEQFF
TRBJ2-6,TRBV5-6,CASSLGSLPGANVLTF
TRBJ2-7,TRBV2,CASGRGQEHSYEQYF
TRBJ2-5,TRBV10-3,CAISPVEGLQETQYF
TRBJ2-1,TRBV2,CASSEGWAGGSRSSYNEQFF
TRBJ1-2,TRBV20-1,CSADRANYGYTF
TRBJ2-1,TRBV5-1,CASSLGLAGPSYNEQFF
TRBJ2-1,TRBV6-5,CASSYDRGPIYNEQFF
TRBJ1-1,TRBV20-1,CSAYGVGANTEAFF
TRBJ2-7,TRBV3-1,CASSPVGSRTYEQYF
.,TRBV20-1,CSAPDHNEQYF
TRBJ2-1,TRBV14,CASSQDADLSYNEQFF
TRBJ2-2,TRBV5-1,CASSTQTSGNTGELFF
TRBJ1-5,TRBV5-5,CASSGLWNQPQHF
TRBJ2-7,TRBV3-1,CASSQDSREQYF
.,TRBV5-1,CASTQGLAGEGTYEQYF
TRBJ1-6,TRBV2,CASGGSQNSPLHF
TRBJ2-1,TRBV4-1,CASSHLPRLAGRGNEQFF
TRBJ2-1,TRBV7-8,CASSPWTSGGLSSYNERFF
TRBJ2-5,TRBV15,CATSSPLIETQYF
TRBJ2-4,TRBV10-3,CAISDSGGKAKNIQYF
TRBJ2-7,TRBV2,CASSGWLSSDEQYF
TRBJ1-1,TRBV27,CASSLRALGSTEAFF
TRBJ1-2,TRBV7-9,CASSPFQSIGYTF
TRBJ2-7,TRBV11-2,CASSGPGTAYEQYF
TRBJ2-3,TRBV28,CASSWGRQSSTDTQYF
TRBJ1-2,TRBV20-1,CSARPQGFSYGYTF
.,TRBV10-3,CAARQAAEQYF
TRBJ2-3,TRBV7-2,CASSLDTGRGRYAYF
TRBJ2-3,TRBV12-3/TRBV12-4,CASAPAGAGHRYAYF